This TCR beta chain was identified during a study of a mutant IDH1 vaccine in newly diagnosed glioma. Whole-study context: Either 4-6 weeks after radiotherapy alone or alongside temozolomide, vaccination was begun. Radiotherapy, temozolomide, or both had been given previously, and both were given to most. General observations from the study: Vaccination elicited immune responses in roughly 93% of patients. Changes to the top peripheral T cell clonotypes appeared unrelated to pseudoprogression.

CDR3 length: 15 amino acids. CDR1 MGHRA and CDR2 YSYEKL come from the germline V gene. The V end was cut by 7 bases, the J end by 3 bases, with 16 bases between. TCRdb's copy holds only in-frame clones and misses some; the assay was immunoSEQ multiplex PCR. The data contain approximately 37,000 clones, 45% to 70% of them singletons. This clone was counted between two and nine times. Its antigen is still unknown. Specified time point: week 5, during vaccination. It was 300 ug of mutant IDH1 20-mer peptide that made up each vaccine dose, given with topical imiquimod. The TCR sequence derives from a woman between 18 and 30 years old with glioma. This rearrangement joins TRBV4-1 to TRBJ1-5; a weak D match, TRBD1 (6 bases). Sample: PBMCs, taken from a glioma patient whose treatment included an IDH1 peptide vaccine. CDR3 protein: CASNPQQGSNQPQHF. CDR3 coding DNA: TGCGCCAGCAACCCACAACAGGGATCCAATCAGCCCCAGCATTTT.